This T cell receptor beta chain is drawn from a study of response to subunit inactivated influenza vaccine. Each CDR3 protein is one row after TCRdb ran MiXCR on the RT-PCR reads. This sample yields hundreds of thousands of distinct CDR3 sequences, of which approximately 11% are seen a single time; 12% belongs to the top ten. This CDR3 is 13 amino acids long. V was pared by 6 bases and J by 3 bases, with 10 bases between. Germline values: CDR1 MNHNS, CDR2 SASEGT. Turning to this clonotype: No antigen is known for it.

Study-level findings and limits: The authors offered the suggestion that each seasonal influenza vaccination recruits few new T cells.

The J gene is TRBJ2-3, the V gene TRBV6-1, with D possibly matching TRBD1 (5 bases). The specimen was PBMCs from blood, collected 40 to 50 days after vaccination. The sequence derives from a man aged 50 to 60 who received an inactivated influenza vaccine. The CDR3: CASRGQATDTQYF. In DNA form, the CDR3 reads TGTGCCAGCAGGGGGCAAGCGACAGATACGCAGTATTTT.